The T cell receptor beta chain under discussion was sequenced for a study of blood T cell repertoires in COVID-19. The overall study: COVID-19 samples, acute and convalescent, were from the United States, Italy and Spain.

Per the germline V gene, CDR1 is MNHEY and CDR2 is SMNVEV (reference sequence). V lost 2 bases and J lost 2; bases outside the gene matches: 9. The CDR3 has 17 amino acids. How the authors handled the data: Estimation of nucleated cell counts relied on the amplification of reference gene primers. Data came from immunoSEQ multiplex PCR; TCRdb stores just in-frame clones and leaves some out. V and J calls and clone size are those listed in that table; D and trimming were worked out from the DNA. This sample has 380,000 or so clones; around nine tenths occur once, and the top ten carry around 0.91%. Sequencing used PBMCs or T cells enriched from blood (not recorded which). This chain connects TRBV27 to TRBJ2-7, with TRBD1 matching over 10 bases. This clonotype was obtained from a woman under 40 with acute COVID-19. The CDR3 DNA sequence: TGTGCCAGCAGTTTAAAGGGTTTTGGACAGGGGGCCTACGAGCAGTACTTC. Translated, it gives CASSLKGFGQGAYEQYF.